Listed here are 21 T cell receptor beta chains from one sample, sequenced in a study of blood T cells in healthy people across ages. Together with a sample-barcoded 5' primer, a J-beta primer mix was included in a second PCR lasting roughly 6 to 12 cycles. TCRdb recomputed calls from the 5' RACE reads with MiXCR, one row per CDR3 protein. The data contain more than 1,000,000 distinct CDR3 sequences, 20% to 25% of them singletons. The same data also contributed to another study, on T cells of mothers and their children.

The material sequenced was blood. The receptor source for this set is a girl aged 2-10 years in good health.

The chain employs TRBV28 and TRBJ1-5; D unclear. Trimming cost V 2 bases and J 3 bases, with 8 bases left between them. The CDR3 has 14 residues. In germline, CDR1 is MDHEN, CDR2 SYDVKM. The CDR3 DNA follows: TGTGCCAGCAGTTTAACAAGCACCAATCAGCCCCAGCATTTT. Protein sequence: CASSLTSTNQPQHF.

The CDR3 here is CASSGDITGMDTQYF. The CDR3 DNA follows: TGCGCCAGCAGTGGCGACATCACAGGGATGGATACGCAGTATTTT. This chain connects TRBV10-2 to TRBJ2-3; D may be TRBD1 (6 bases). V was shortened by 4 bases and J by 6 bases, with 17 bases between the two germline ends. The CDR3 covers 15 residues. CDR1 is WSHSY and CDR2 is SAAADI in the germline V gene.

The CDR3 is CATSDPIYLAPMNTEAFF. As DNA, the CDR3 is TGTGCCACCAGTGATCCCATCTATTTGGCTCCCATGAACACTGAAGCTTTCTTT. J is TRBJ1-1 and V is TRBV24-1; the D is unclear. This CDR3 has 18 residues. Germline V CDR1 and CDR2: KGHDR, SFDVKD. The ends were cut back, 3 bases at V and 0 bases at J, with 19 bases in the middle.

The rearrangement joins TRBV7-3 to TRBJ1-2, with D possibly TRBD1 on 5 matching bases. Between the trimmed V and J ends, which lost 4 bases and 2 bases, there was a span of 14 bases. This CDR3 contains 15 residues. Germline CDR1 and CDR2: SGHTA and FQGTGA. CDR3 bases: TGTGCCAGCAGCTCCGGCCCGGGACGGAACTATGGCTACACCTTC. Amino acid sequence: CASSSGPGRNYGYTF.

The genes are TRBV29-1 and TRBJ2-5; possible D gene TRBD2, 7 bases. Germline CDR1 is SQVTM and CDR2 is ANQGSEA. Trimming removed 4 bases at V and 11 bases at J, with 23 bases between. This CDR3 is 14 amino acids long. CDR3 residues: CSVVVLGEGVEQYF. In DNA, the CDR3 is TGCAGCGTTGTCGTCTTAGGGGAGGGGGTTGAGCAGTACTTC.

The V call is TRBV20-1, the J call TRBJ2-7, with TRBD2 identical over 7 bases. Trimming removed 3 bases from V and 2 bases from J; junction bases left unmatched: 7. This CDR3 contains 14 residues. Germline V gives CDR1 DFQATT, CDR2 SNEGSKA (reference sequence). The CDR3 is CSASRGSAAYEQYF. The DNA of the CDR3 is TGCAGTGCTAGTCGCGGGAGTGCTGCCTACGAGCAGTACTTC.

This clonotype has a single count. The rearrangement uses TRBV14 and TRBJ1-1; D uncertain. Germline CDR1 reads SGHDN; CDR2 reads FVKESK. The CDR3 covers 15 residues. V was cut by 0 bases and J by 5 bases, with 13 bases left in between. The CDR3 here is CASSQDSGSRTEAFF. CDR3 nucleotide sequence: TGTGCCAGCAGCCAAGATTCCGGGTCACGGACTGAAGCTTTCTTT.

The chain joins TRBV7-8 to TRBJ1-5; D remains unclear. The CDR3 spans 17 residues. CDR1 SGHVS and CDR2 FQNEAQ come from the germline V gene. Between the trimmed V and J ends, which lost 3 bases and 5 bases, there was a span of 20 bases. The CDR3 DNA reads TGTGCCAGCAGCTTTAGGGTTTGGCCTTCCCTTCATCAGCCCCAGCATTTT. Amino acid sequence: CASSFRVWPSLHQPQHF.

This clonotype came up a few times. The chain employs TRBV2 and TRBJ2-1; 7 nucleotides align to TRBD1. CDR1 is SNHLY, CDR2 FYNNEI, per germline. V shed 3 bases and J 1 base; nucleotides not matched to a gene: 3. The CDR3 loop spans 15 amino acids. CDR3 amino acids: CASSDWTGSYNEQFF. In DNA form, the CDR3 reads TGTGCCAGCAGTGATTGGACAGGATCCTACAATGAGCAGTTCTTC.

The sample holds a few counts of this clonotype. The V call is TRBV7-9, the J call TRBJ2-5; D remains ambiguous. This CDR3 is 15 amino acids long. Germline V gives CDR1 SEHNR, CDR2 FQNEAQ (reference sequence). V was clipped by 5 bases and J by 4 bases, with 17 bases between them. CDR3 loop: CASSARLFFRETQYF. Written as DNA, the CDR3 is TGTGCCAGCAGCGCCCGTTTGTTTTTCCGAGAGACCCAGTACTTC.

This clonotype was seen more than once but under ten times. The chain is built from TRBV11-2 and TRBJ2-1; tentatively, D is TRBD1 (6 bases). Per the germline V gene, CDR1 is SGHAT and CDR2 is FQNNGV. Deletions cut 2 bases from V and 2 bases from J, with 13 bases between. This CDR3 region has 16 residues. The CDR3 bases are TGTGCCAGCAGCTTACTACAGGGTCAACCCTACAATGAGCAGTTCTTC. Its protein is CASSLLQGQPYNEQFF.

The CDR3 DNA follows: TGTGCCAGCAGCCCGACAGGGCTAGAAAAACTGTTTTTT. Translated, it gives CASSPTGLEKLFF. This rearrangement joins TRBV28 to TRBJ1-4; 7 bases agree with TRBD1. CDR3 length equals 13 residues. Germline CDR1 reads MDHEN; CDR2 reads SYDVKM. The trim removed 6 bases at V and 8 bases at J, leaving 6 bases unmatched.

This clonotype was observed a few times. One end of the junction does not line up with germline, which may come from a read error. The chain recombines TRBV3-1 with TRBJ2-2; D is perhaps TRBD1 or TRBD2 (5 bases each). This CDR3 is 14 amino acids long. Germline V gives CDR1 LGHDT, CDR2 YNNKEL (reference sequence). The CDR3 DNA reads as TGTGCCAGCAGCCAGGGGCCAGGGTCTGGGGAGCTGCTTTTT. Protein: CASSQGPGSGELLF.

With regard to this clonotype: At one end the junction does not follow the germline gene, possibly because of a read error. The rearrangement joins TRBV12-3 or TRBV12-4 to TRBJ2-5; perhaps TRBD1 as D (6 bases). CDR3 size: 13 residues. Here the CDR3 DNA reads TGTGCCAGCAGGAACAGGGAAGGGGTTGGGGAGTTCTTC. It codes for CASRNREGVGEFF.

There are a few counts of this clonotype. This rearrangement joins TRBV20-1 to TRBJ1-5; TRBD1 might be the D (5 bases). Germline V gives CDR1 DFQATT, CDR2 SNEGSKA (reference sequence). This CDR3 contains 15 residues. Trimming removed 4 bases at V and 4 bases at J, with 17 bases between. The CDR3 sequence is CSATLWQGGNQPQHF. For the CDR3, the DNA is TGCAGTGCTACCCTTTGGCAGGGTGGAAATCAGCCCCAGCATTTT.

V and J are TRBV29-1 and TRBJ2-5, with D maybe TRBD1 (6 bases). The J call may be faulty, since TRBJ2-1 better matches the DNA end. This CDR3 is 12 amino acids long. Germline V CDR1 and CDR2: SQVTM, ANQGSEA. CDR3 amino acids: CSATQGCNEQFF. DNA of the CDR3: TGCAGCGCTACCCAGGGGTGCAATGAGCAGTTCTTC.

This chain connects TRBV2 to TRBJ2-5, with D possibly matching TRBD1 (6 bases). The DNA end lines up better with TRBJ2-7; the J call may be wrong. CDR1 is SNHLY, CDR2 FYNNEI, per germline. CDR3 size: 12 residues. CDR3 amino acids: CASSRQVSEQYF. The CDR3 DNA reads as TGTGCCAGCAGTAGACAGGTCTCCGAGCAGTACTTC.

V usage is TRBV27 and J usage is TRBJ1-5; 7 bases line up with TRBD1. CDR3 length: 13 residues. V shed 1 base and J 11 bases; nucleotides not matched to a gene: 5. Germline values: CDR1 MNHEY, CDR2 SMNVEV (reference sequence). The chain's CDR3 is CASSLWARGAQHF. In nucleotides, the CDR3 is TGTGCCAGCAGTTTATGGGCCAGGGGGGCCCAGCATTTT.

This clonotype turned up a few times. The CDR3 region is CASSLGTETYEGQYF. The CDR3 region has the DNA TGTGCCAGCAGCTTAGGGACCGAGACCTACGAAGGGCAGTACTTC. This chain joins TRBV11-2 and TRBJ2-7; D call uncertain. Trimming removed 1 base from V and 9 bases from J, with 19 bases in between. The CDR3 is 15 amino acids. Germline CDR1 and CDR2: SGHAT and FQNNGV.

This clonotype was seen a handful of times. The chain joins TRBV7-9 to TRBJ1-4; D is possibly TRBD1 (5 bases). CDR3 length equals 15 residues. Deletions cut 5 bases from V and 8 bases from J, with 18 bases between. Germline-derived CDR1 and CDR2 are SEHNR and FQNEAQ (reference sequence). DNA for the CDR3: TGTGCCAGCAGCCCTCTGTCAGGGAGGAACGAAAAACTGTTTTTT. Translated: CASSPLSGRNEKLFF.

Notes on this clonotype: This likely comes from a read error, as the CDR3 has no conserved phenylalanine or tryptophan at its end. This chain links TRBV18 with TRBJ2-5; D gene uncertain. V lost 5 bases to trimming and J lost 3 bases, with 4 bases between them. Germline assignment: CDR1 KGHSH and CDR2 LQKENI. The CDR3 sequence is 11 residues long. The CDR3 sequence: CASSGEETQYL. CDR3 nucleotides: TGTGCCAGCTCAGGTGAAGAGACCCAGTACCTC.